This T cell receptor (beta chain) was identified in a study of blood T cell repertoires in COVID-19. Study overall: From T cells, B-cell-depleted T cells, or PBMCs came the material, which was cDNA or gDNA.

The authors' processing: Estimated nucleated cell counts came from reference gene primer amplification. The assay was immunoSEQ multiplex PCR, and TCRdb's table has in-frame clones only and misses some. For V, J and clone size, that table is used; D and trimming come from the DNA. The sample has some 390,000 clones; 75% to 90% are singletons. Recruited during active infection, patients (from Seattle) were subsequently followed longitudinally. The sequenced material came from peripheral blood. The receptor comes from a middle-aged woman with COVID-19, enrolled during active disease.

The CDR3 protein is CASSQDRDRGRGVSGANVLTF. For the CDR3, the DNA is TGTGCCAGCAGTCAAGACCGGGACAGGGGAAGAGGGGTCTCTGGGGCCAACGTCCTGACTTTC. The chain combines TRBV2 with TRBJ2-6, with TRBD1 matching over 10 bases. Germline loops: CDR1 SNHLY, CDR2 FYNNEI. This CDR3 is built from 21 residues. J was trimmed by 0 bases and V by 5 bases; bases with no gene match: 16.